This TCR beta chain came from a study of regulatory T cells in long-lasting Graves disease. Study at large: Over-5-year antithyroid drug use with positive TSH receptor antibodies defined persistent Graves' disease in the study.

CDR3-region Arm-PCR and iRepertoire HTBI primers produced the TCR beta libraries. TCRdb itself ran the multiplex PCR reads through MiXCR, one entry per CDR3 protein. This table holds fewer than 450,000 distinct CDR3 sequences, less than 25% found once. In regard to this clonotype: The target antigen is unknown.

Findings of the study overall: Accuracy was perhaps lowered by the small sample size.

Time point described: persistent/refractory GD, antithyroid drugs over 5 years with positive TRAb. The TCR library was made from RNA extracted from PBMCs. The patient group derived from an endocrinology department in Xi'an, China. The clonotype comes from a female donor with Graves disease. This specimen consisted of peripheral blood mononuclear cells (PBMCs), obtained when the disease was refractory, from a patient treated with antithyroid drugs.

The CDR3 region has the DNA TGCGCCAGCCAGTCCAGGGGTGGTCAGCCCCAGCATTTT. It yields the protein CASQSRGGQPQHF. The rearrangement joins TRBV10-1 to TRBJ1-5; D is perhaps TRBD1 (6 bases). The V gene's germline CDR1 is WNHNN and CDR2 SYGVQD (reference sequence). V gave up 8 bases and J gave up 6 bases, with 14 bases separating them. There are 13 residues in the CDR3.